This T cell receptor beta chain was sequenced in a study of radiotherapy plus CTLA-4 blockade in lung cancer (dated by TCRdb to the late 2010s). Notes on the research overall: Objective responses were observed in 18% of enrolled patients, and disease control was achieved in approximately 32%. On the study overall, not on this receptor specifically: The strongest predictors of response, as reported, were early dynamic changes in blood T cell clones along with a rise in serum interferon-beta after radiation. After treatment with radiotherapy and ipilimumab, TCR clones that came from tumors expanded in the peripheral blood.

In this study, focal radiation therapy paired with CTLA-4 blockade (ipilimumab) was tested in patients who had chemo-refractory metastatic non-small-cell lung cancer. Concerning this clone itself: No antigen is known for it. No much larger clone is present one base from it, and per-base qualities are unavailable.

The CDR3 runs 16 amino acids, cysteine and phenylalanine included. Only the CDR3 DNA is retained, 48 bases long and in frame from the first base. Via the germline V gene, CDR1 is LGHNA and CDR2 YSLEER. From V the trimming removes 3 bases and from J it removes 4 bases, while the gene matches leave 9 bases of the junction unaccounted for. Library method: the immunoSEQ multiplex PCR assay. TCRdb mirrors the immuneACCESS table, restricted to in-frame sequences. Some clones are absent from its copies; in checked studies, under half trace to an unresolved V gene, and the reason for the others is unknown. The sample table lists roughly 71,000 clones, roughly 80% of them with a count of one. The top ten clonotypes cover 7% to 8.5% of the sample.

The V and J genes are TRBV4-3 and TRBJ2-3, with 8 middle bases fitting TRBD2. Sample: peripheral blood, taken from a patient treated with radiotherapy plus ipilimumab. This clonotype originated in a human donor with non-small cell lung cancer who had a complete response to radiotherapy plus ipilimumab. For the CDR3, the sequence is CASSQHTGGPADTQYF. The DNA is as follows: TGCGCCAGCAGCCAGCATACGGGGGGGCCCGCAGATACGCAGTATTTT.